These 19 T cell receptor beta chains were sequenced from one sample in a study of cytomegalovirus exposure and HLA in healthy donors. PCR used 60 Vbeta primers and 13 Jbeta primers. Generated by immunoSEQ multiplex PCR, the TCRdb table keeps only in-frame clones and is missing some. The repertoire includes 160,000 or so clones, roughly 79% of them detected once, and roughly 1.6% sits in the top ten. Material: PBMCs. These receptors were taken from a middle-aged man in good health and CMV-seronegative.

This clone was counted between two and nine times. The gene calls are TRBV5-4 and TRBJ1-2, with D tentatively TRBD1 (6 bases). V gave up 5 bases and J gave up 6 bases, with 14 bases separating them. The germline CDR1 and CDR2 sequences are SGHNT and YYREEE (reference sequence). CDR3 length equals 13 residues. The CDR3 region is CASRPTGRDGYTF. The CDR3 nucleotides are TGTGCCAGCAGACCTACAGGGCGGGATGGCTACACCTTC.

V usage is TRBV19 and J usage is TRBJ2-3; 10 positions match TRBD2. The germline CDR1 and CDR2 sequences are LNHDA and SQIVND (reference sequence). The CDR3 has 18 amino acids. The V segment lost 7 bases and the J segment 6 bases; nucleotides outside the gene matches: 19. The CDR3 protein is CASTSPPLIAGGDDTQYF. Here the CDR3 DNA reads TGTGCCAGTACCAGCCCTCCCCTCATAGCGGGAGGAGATGATACGCAGTATTTT.

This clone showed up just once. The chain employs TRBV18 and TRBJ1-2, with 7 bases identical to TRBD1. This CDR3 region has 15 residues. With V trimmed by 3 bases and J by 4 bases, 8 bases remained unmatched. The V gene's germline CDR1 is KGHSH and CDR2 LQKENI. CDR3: CASSPGTEYPYGYTF. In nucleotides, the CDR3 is TGTGCCAGCTCACCCGGGACAGAATACCCCTATGGCTACACCTTC.

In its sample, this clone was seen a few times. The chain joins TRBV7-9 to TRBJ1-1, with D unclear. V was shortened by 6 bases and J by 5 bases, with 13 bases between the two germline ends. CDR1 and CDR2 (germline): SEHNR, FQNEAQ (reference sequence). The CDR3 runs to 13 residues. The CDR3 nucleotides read TGTGCCAGCAGTGTCGGAGTCGGGACTGAAGCTTTCTTT. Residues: CASSVGVGTEAFF.

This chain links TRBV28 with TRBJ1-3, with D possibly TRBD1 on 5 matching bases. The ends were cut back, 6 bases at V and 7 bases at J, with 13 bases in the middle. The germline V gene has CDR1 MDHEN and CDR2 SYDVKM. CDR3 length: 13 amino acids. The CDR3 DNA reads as TGTGCCAGCAGCCCGGGACTCAGCAACACCATATATTTT. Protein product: CASSPGLSNTIYF.

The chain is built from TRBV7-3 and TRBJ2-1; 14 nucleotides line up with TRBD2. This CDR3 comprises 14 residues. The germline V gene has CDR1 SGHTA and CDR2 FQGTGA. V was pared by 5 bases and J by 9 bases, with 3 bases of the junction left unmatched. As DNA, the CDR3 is TGTGCCAGCAGCCGAGGACTAGCGGGAGGTGAGCAGTTCTTC. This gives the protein CASSRGLAGGEQFF.

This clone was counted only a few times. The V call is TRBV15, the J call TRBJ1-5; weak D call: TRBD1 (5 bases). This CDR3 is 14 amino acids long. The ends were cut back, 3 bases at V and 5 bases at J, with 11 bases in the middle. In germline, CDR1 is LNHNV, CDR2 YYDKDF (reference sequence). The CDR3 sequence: CATSRGGSHQPQHF. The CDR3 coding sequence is TGTGCCACCAGCAGGGGGGGGTCCCATCAGCCCCAGCATTTT. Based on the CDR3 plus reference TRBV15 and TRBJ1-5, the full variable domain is DAMVIQNPRYQVTQFGKPVTLSCSQTLNHNVMYWYQQKSSQAPKLLFHYYDKDFNNEADTPDNFQSRRPNTSFCFLDIRSPGLGDTAMYLCATSRGGSHQPQHFGDGTRLSIL.

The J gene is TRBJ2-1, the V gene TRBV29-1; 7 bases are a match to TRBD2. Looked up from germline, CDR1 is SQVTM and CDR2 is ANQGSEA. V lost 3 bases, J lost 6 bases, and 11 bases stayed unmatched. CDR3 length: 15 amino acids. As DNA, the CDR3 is TGCAGCGTTGATCCATCTAGCGGAGATTTCAATGAGCAGTTCTTC. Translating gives CSVDPSSGDFNEQFF.

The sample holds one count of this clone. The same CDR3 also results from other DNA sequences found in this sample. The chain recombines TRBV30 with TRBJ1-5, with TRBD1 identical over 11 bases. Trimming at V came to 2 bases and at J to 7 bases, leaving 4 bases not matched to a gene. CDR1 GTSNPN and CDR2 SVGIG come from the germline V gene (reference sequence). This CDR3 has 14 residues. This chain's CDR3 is CAWSTGQGDQPQHF. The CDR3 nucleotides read TGTGCCTGGAGTACGGGACAGGGGGACCAGCCCCAGCATTTT.

CDR3 bases: TGTGCCAGCAGCCCCGGACTAGCGGGCGCCGGGGAGCTGTTTTTT. Translating it yields CASSPGLAGAGELFF. This chain connects TRBV7-3 to TRBJ2-2, with 11 positions matching TRBD2. Losses at the gene ends were 5 bases for V and 6 bases for J; bases not matched to a gene: 5. The germline V gene has CDR1 SGHTA and CDR2 FQGTGA. The CDR3 has 15 amino acids.

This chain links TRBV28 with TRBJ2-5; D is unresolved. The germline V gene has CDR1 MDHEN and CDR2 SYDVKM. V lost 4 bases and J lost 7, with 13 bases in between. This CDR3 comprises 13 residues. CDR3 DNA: TGTGCCAGCAGTTCGCCGAGGTTCGGGACCCAGTACTTC. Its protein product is CASSSPRFGTQYF.

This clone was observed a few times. The chain's CDR3 is CASMGDLTGELFF. CDR3 coding DNA: TGTGCCAGCATGGGAGATCTCACCGGGGAGCTGTTTTTT. The J gene is TRBJ2-2, the V gene TRBV11-3, with D possibly being TRBD2 (5 bases). Germline CDR1 reads SGHNT; CDR2 reads YENEEA. The CDR3 runs to 13 residues. Trimming stripped 7 bases from V and 4 bases from J, with 10 bases between.

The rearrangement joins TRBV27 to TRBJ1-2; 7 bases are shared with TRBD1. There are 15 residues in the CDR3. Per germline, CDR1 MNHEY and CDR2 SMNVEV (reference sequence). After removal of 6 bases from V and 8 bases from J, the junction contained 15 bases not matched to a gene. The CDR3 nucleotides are TGTGCCAGCAGCCCATCTGACAGGGTTTGGTTGGGCTACACCTTC. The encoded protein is CASSPSDRVWLGYTF.

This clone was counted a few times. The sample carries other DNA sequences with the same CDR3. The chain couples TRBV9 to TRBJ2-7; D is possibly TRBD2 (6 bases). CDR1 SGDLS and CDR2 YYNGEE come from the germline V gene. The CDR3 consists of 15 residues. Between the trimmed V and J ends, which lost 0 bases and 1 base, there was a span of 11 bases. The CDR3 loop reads CASSVEAGTSYEQYF. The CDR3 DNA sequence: TGTGCCAGCAGCGTAGAGGCGGGGACTTCCTACGAGCAGTACTTC. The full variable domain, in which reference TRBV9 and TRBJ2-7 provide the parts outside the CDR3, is DSGVTQTPKHLITATGQRVTLRCSPRSGDLSVYWYQQSLDQGLQFLIQYYNGEERAKGNILERFSAQQFPDLHSELNLSSLELGDSALYFCASSVEAGTSYEQYFGPGTRLTVT.

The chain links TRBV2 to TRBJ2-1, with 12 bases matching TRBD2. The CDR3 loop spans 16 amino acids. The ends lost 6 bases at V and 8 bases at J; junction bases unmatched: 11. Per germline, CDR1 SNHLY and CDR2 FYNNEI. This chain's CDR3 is CASRLLAGGLGDEQFF. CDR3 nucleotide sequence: TGTGCCAGCAGATTACTAGCGGGAGGACTTGGTGATGAGCAGTTCTTC. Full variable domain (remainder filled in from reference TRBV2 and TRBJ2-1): EPEVTQTPSHQVTQMGQEVILRCVPISNHLYFYWYRQILGQKVEFLVSFYNNEISEKSEIFDDQFSVERPDGSNFTLKIRSTKLEDSAMYFCASRLLAGGLGDEQFFGPGTRLTVL.

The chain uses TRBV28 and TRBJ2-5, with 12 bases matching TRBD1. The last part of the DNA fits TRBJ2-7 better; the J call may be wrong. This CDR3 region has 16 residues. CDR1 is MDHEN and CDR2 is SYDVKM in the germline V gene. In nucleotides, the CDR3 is TGTGCCAGCAGTTTAGCCGGGACAGGGGGCTACTACGAGCAGTACTTC. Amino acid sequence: CASSLAGTGGYYEQYF.

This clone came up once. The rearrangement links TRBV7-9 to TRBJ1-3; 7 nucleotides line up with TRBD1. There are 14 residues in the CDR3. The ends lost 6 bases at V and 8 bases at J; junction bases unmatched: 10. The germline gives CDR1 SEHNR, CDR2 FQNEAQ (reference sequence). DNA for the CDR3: TGTGCCAGCAGTTCAAACAGGGGAACGGACACCATATATTTT. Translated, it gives CASSSNRGTDTIYF.

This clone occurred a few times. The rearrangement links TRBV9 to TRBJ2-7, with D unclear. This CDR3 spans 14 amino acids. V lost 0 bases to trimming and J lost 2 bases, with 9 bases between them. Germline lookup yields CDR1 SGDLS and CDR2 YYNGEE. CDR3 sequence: CASSVEDSTYEQYF. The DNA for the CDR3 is TGTGCCAGCAGCGTAGAAGACTCAACCTACGAGCAGTACTTC.

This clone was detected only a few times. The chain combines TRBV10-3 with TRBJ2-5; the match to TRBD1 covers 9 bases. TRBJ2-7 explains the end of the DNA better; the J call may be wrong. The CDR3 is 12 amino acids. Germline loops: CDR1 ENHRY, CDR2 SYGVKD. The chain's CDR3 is CASRDREYEQYF. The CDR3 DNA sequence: TGTGCCTCCAGGGACAGGGAGTACGAGCAGTACTTC.